This TCR beta chain was retrieved from a study of Graves' ophthalmopathy and Graves' hyperthyroidism. Looked up from germline, CDR1 is MNHEY and CDR2 is SVGAGI. The CDR3 sequence is 14 residues long. Trimming shortened V by 6 bases and J by 1 base, and 10 bases separated the two germline ends. TCR beta CDR3 amplification used RNA transcripts. Amplification began with first-round RT-PCR using HTBI primers, then second-round multiplex PCR was performed. From the multiplex PCR reads, TCRdb called clonotypes with MiXCR, one entry per CDR3 protein. The table includes around 1,000,000 distinct CDR3 sequences, 35% to 45% detected once.

The sequenced sample was peripheral blood or thyroid tissue (not recorded which). The chain carries TRBV6-5 and TRBJ1-5, with D maybe TRBD1 (6 bases). The sequence derives from an adult man with Graves' hyperthyroidism. For the CDR3, the DNA is TGTGCCAGCAGGAACAGGGAAAGCAATCAGCCCCAGCATTTT. Translation: CASRNRESNQPQHF.